A selection of T cell receptor beta chains follows, all from one sample in a study of cytomegalovirus exposure and HLA in healthy donors. Only in-frame clones appear in the TCRdb table, and some are missing; sequencing was by immunoSEQ multiplex PCR. Of a few hundred thousand clones listed, around 81% are singletons. Sequences were obtained from PBMCs. The receptors were sampled from a woman aged 55-70 years in good health and CMV-seropositive. The CDR3 runs from the conserved cysteine through the conserved F or W. The D gene is left open where the match is weak. Where a row states a size, it is once, few, many or the class of an expanded clone; other rows omit it.

abundance: .; d_gene: TRBD1; j_gene: TRBJ2-7; v_gene: TRBV7-9; CDR3aa: CASSARQGAFYEQYF; CDR3nt: TGTGCCAGCAGCGCCCGACAGGGGGCTTTCTACGAGCAGTACTTC
abundance: .; d_gene: TRBD1; j_gene: TRBJ1-1; v_gene: TRBV13; CDR3aa: CASSLRGGAFEAFF; CDR3nt: TGTGCCAGCAGCTTGCGAGGGGGCGCGTTTGAAGCTTTCTTT
abundance: .; d_gene: TRBD1; j_gene: TRBJ2-7; v_gene: TRBV9; CDR3aa: CASSVDGTATYEQYF; CDR3nt: TGTGCCAGCAGCGTAGATGGGACAGCAACCTACGAGCAGTACTTC
abundance: .; d_gene: TRBD2; j_gene: TRBJ2-7; v_gene: TRBV4-1; CDR3aa: CASSQVYLRGPSGGRGYEQYF; CDR3nt: TGCGCCAGCAGCCAGGTATATTTGAGAGGGCCAAGTGGCGGGAGGGGATACGAGCAGTACTTC
abundance: .; d_gene: TRBD1; j_gene: TRBJ1-1; v_gene: TRBV29-1; CDR3aa: CSGGPGQGTEAFF; CDR3nt: TGCAGCGGCGGCCCCGGACAGGGGACTGAAGCTTTCTTT
abundance: .; d_gene: .; j_gene: TRBJ2-5; v_gene: TRBV4-2; CDR3aa: CASSQDASGGGETQYF; CDR3nt: TGTGCCAGCAGCCAAGATGCGTCTGGGGGCGGAGAGACCCAGTACTTC
abundance: .; d_gene: TRBD1; j_gene: TRBJ2-1; v_gene: TRBV19; CDR3aa: CASSIRTGGTYNEQFF; CDR3nt: TGTGCCAGTAGTATAAGGACAGGGGGGACCTACAATGAGCAGTTCTTC
abundance: .; d_gene: .; j_gene: TRBJ2-7; v_gene: TRBV7-2; CDR3aa: CASSLLGLGLDEQYF; CDR3nt: TGTGCCAGCAGCTTATTGGGGCTGGGCCTGGACGAGCAGTACTTC
abundance: .; d_gene: .; j_gene: TRBJ2-1; v_gene: TRBV9; CDR3aa: CASSLRRDSYNEQFF; CDR3nt: TGTGCCAGCAGCCTCCGGAGGGATTCTTACAATGAGCAGTTCTTC
abundance: .; d_gene: TRBD2; j_gene: TRBJ2-7; v_gene: TRBV10-2; CDR3aa: CASRKGLAGVNEQYF; CDR3nt: TGCGCCAGCAGAAAGGGACTAGCGGGAGTAAACGAGCAGTACTTC
abundance: .; d_gene: .; j_gene: TRBJ1-1; v_gene: TRBV18; CDR3aa: CASSPGREAEAFF; CDR3nt: TGTGCCAGCTCACCAGGGAGGGAGGCTGAAGCTTTCTTT
abundance: .; d_gene: .; j_gene: TRBJ1-2; v_gene: TRBV19; CDR3aa: CASSMGGGYGYTF; CDR3nt: TGTGCCAGTAGTATGGGGGGTGGCTATGGCTACACCTTC
abundance: once; d_gene: TRBD2; j_gene: TRBJ2-1; v_gene: TRBV18; CDR3aa: CASSPGLAGYNEQFF; CDR3nt: TGTGCCAGCTCACCTGGACTAGCGGGGTACAATGAGCAGTTCTTC
abundance: few; d_gene: .; j_gene: TRBJ2-1; v_gene: TRBV19; CDR3aa: CASSGSGTYNEQFF; CDR3nt: TGTGCCAGTAGTGGGTCAGGGACCTACAATGAGCAGTTCTTC
abundance: few; d_gene: .; j_gene: TRBJ2-5; v_gene: TRBV6-1; CDR3aa: CASSGPRQPQETQYF; CDR3nt: TGTGCCAGCAGTGGGCCCCGACAGCCCCAAGAGACCCAGTACTTC
abundance: .; d_gene: TRBD2; j_gene: TRBJ2-1; v_gene: TRBV5-1; CDR3aa: CASSSEIAGLQFF; CDR3nt: TGCGCCAGCAGCTCGGAAATAGCGGGCCTCCAGTTCTTC
abundance: .; d_gene: TRBD1; j_gene: TRBJ1-1; v_gene: TRBV18; CDR3aa: CASSPNRGDTEAFF; CDR3nt: TGTGCCAGCTCACCTAACAGGGGGGACACTGAAGCTTTCTTT
abundance: .; d_gene: TRBD1; j_gene: TRBJ2-1; v_gene: TRBV9; CDR3aa: CASSGTGAYNEQFF; CDR3nt: TGTGCCAGCAGCGGGACAGGGGCCTACAATGAGCAGTTCTTC
abundance: .; d_gene: .; j_gene: TRBJ2-7; v_gene: TRBV28; CDR3aa: CASSSRTLYEQYF; CDR3nt: TGTGCCAGCAGTTCCAGGACTCTGTACGAGCAGTACTTC
abundance: .; d_gene: .; j_gene: TRBJ2-2; v_gene: TRBV27; CDR3aa: CASSQLQGSGELFF; CDR3nt: TGTGCCAGCAGTCAACTCCAGGGATCCGGGGAGCTGTTTTTT
abundance: .; d_gene: TRBD2; j_gene: TRBJ2-2; v_gene: TRBV5-6; CDR3aa: CASSSPGLAGKGGTGELFF; CDR3nt: TGTGCCAGCAGCTCACCGGGACTAGCGGGAAAAGGCGGCACCGGGGAGCTGTTTTTT
abundance: .; d_gene: TRBD2; j_gene: TRBJ2-1; v_gene: TRBV7-3; CDR3aa: CASSLFLLGTSSEQFF; CDR3nt: TGTGCCAGCAGCTTATTTCTTCTTGGGACTAGTTCCGAGCAGTTCTTC
abundance: once; d_gene: TRBD1; j_gene: TRBJ1-2; v_gene: TRBV6-5; CDR3aa: CASSYSRTGPYGYTF; CDR3nt: TGTGCCAGCAGTTACTCGCGGACAGGTCCTTATGGCTACACCTTC
abundance: .; d_gene: .; j_gene: TRBJ2-3; v_gene: TRBV5-1; CDR3aa: CASSLQGGTDTQYF; CDR3nt: TGCGCCAGCAGCTTACAGGGTGGCACAGATACGCAGTATTTT
abundance: .; d_gene: TRBD1; j_gene: TRBJ2-7; v_gene: TRBV28; CDR3aa: CASSFPGQGYEQYF; CDR3nt: TGTGCCAGCAGTTTTCCGGGACAGGGGTACGAGCAGTACTTC
abundance: .; d_gene: .; j_gene: TRBJ1-1; v_gene: TRBV19; CDR3aa: CASSLGQVNTEAFF; CDR3nt: TGTGCCAGTAGCTTGGGGCAGGTGAACACTGAAGCTTTCTTT
abundance: .; d_gene: TRBD2; j_gene: TRBJ2-5; v_gene: TRBV9; CDR3aa: CASSVGVTSGSETQYF; CDR3nt: TGTGCCAGCAGCGTAGGGGTGACTAGCGGATCGGAGACCCAGTACTTC
abundance: .; d_gene: TRBD2; j_gene: TRBJ2-1; v_gene: TRBV6-1; CDR3aa: CASSERLAGERFF; CDR3nt: TGTGCCAGCAGTGAGAGACTAGCGGGAGAGCGGTTCTTC
abundance: .; d_gene: TRBD2; j_gene: TRBJ2-1; v_gene: TRBV15; CDR3aa: CATSRSSGSYNEQFF; CDR3nt: TGTGCCACCAGCCGTAGTAGCGGGTCCTACAATGAGCAGTTCTTC
abundance: .; d_gene: TRBD1; j_gene: TRBJ2-7; v_gene: TRBV6-1; CDR3aa: CASSDYRGSYEQYF; CDR3nt: TGTGCCAGCAGTGATTACAGGGGATCCTACGAGCAGTACTTC
abundance: .; d_gene: .; j_gene: TRBJ1-3; v_gene: TRBV2; CDR3aa: CATTRGREAGNTIYF; CDR3nt: TGTGCCACCACCCGGGGGAGGGAAGCTGGAAACACCATATATTTT
abundance: .; d_gene: TRBD2; j_gene: TRBJ2-1; v_gene: TRBV19; CDR3aa: CASRGTSGRTYNEQFF; CDR3nt: TGTGCCAGTAGAGGGACTAGCGGGAGAACCTACAATGAGCAGTTCTTC
abundance: .; d_gene: TRBD2; j_gene: TRBJ2-7; v_gene: TRBV5-1; CDR3aa: CASSLRAGVTDEQYF; CDR3nt: TGCGCCAGCAGCTTGCGGGCGGGAGTTACGGACGAGCAGTACTTC
abundance: .; d_gene: .; j_gene: TRBJ1-2; v_gene: TRBV2; CDR3aa: CASSSVYGYTF; CDR3nt: TGTGCCAGCAGCTCTGTCTATGGCTACACCTTC
abundance: .; d_gene: TRBD1; j_gene: TRBJ2-5; v_gene: TRBV18; CDR3aa: CASSPTGVRETQYF; CDR3nt: TGTGCCAGCTCACCAACAGGGGTCCGGGAGACCCAGTACTTC
abundance: .; d_gene: .; j_gene: TRBJ1-1; v_gene: TRBV18; CDR3aa: CASSLGALGTEAFF; CDR3nt: TGTGCCAGCTCCCTGGGGGCGCTTGGCACTGAAGCTTTCTTT
abundance: .; d_gene: .; j_gene: TRBJ2-2; v_gene: TRBV18; CDR3aa: CASSPTGNTGELFF; CDR3nt: TGTGCCAGCTCACCCACGGGGAACACCGGGGAGCTGTTTTTT
abundance: .; d_gene: .; j_gene: TRBJ1-2; v_gene: TRBV7-9; CDR3aa: CASSLGQSLNYGYTF; CDR3nt: TGTGCCAGCAGCTTAGGACAGTCACTTAACTATGGCTACACCTTC
abundance: .; d_gene: TRBD1; j_gene: TRBJ1-5; v_gene: TRBV28; CDR3aa: CASSSPGTARNQPQHF; CDR3nt: TGTGCCAGCAGTTCACCCGGGACAGCAAGAAATCAGCCCCAGCATTTT
abundance: .; d_gene: TRBD2; j_gene: TRBJ2-7; v_gene: TRBV28; CDR3aa: CASSLAGAYEQYF; CDR3nt: TGTGCCAGCAGTCTAGCGGGAGCTTACGAGCAGTACTTC
abundance: .; d_gene: .; j_gene: TRBJ2-1; v_gene: TRBV13; CDR3aa: CASSLLRNEQFF; CDR3nt: TGTGCCAGCAGCTTACTACGGAATGAGCAGTTCTTC
abundance: .; d_gene: .; j_gene: TRBJ2-3; v_gene: TRBV4-1; CDR3aa: CASSQLITSKQYF; CDR3nt: TGCGCCAGCAGCCAACTGATTACGAGCAAGCAGTATTTT
abundance: .; d_gene: TRBD2; j_gene: TRBJ2-7; v_gene: TRBV6-1; CDR3aa: CASSEGGGQPYEQYF; CDR3nt: TGTGCCAGCAGTGAAGGGGGAGGGCAGCCCTACGAGCAGTACTTC
abundance: .; d_gene: TRBD2; j_gene: TRBJ2-7; v_gene: TRBV12-5; CDR3aa: CASGWQTGTSGRIEQYF; CDR3nt: TGTGCTAGTGGTTGGCAAACCGGGACTAGCGGGAGAATCGAGCAGTACTTC
abundance: .; d_gene: .; j_gene: TRBJ2-3; v_gene: TRBV10-3; CDR3aa: CATHSTDTQYF; CDR3nt: TGTGCCACCCATAGCACAGATACGCAGTATTTT